These T cell receptor beta chains were read from a single sample in a study of blood T cell repertoires in COVID-19. Only in-frame clones appear in the TCRdb table, and some are missing; sequencing was by immunoSEQ multiplex PCR. The sample contains fewer than 70,000 clones, 80% to 90% of which appear only once. The sample consisted of peripheral blood. Every receptor here comes from an older woman with acute or convalescent COVID-19. Both conserved end residues are part of each CDR3. The D gene is left open where the match is weak. The size entry is marked missing in some rows and otherwise reads once, few, many or a size class.

V gene: TRBV19; clone size: -; J gene: TRBJ1-3; D gene: TRBD1; CDR3 DNA: TGTGCCAGTAATACGGGACAGTCTGGAAACACCATATATTTT; CDR3 protein: CASNTGQSGNTIYF
V gene: TRBV11-1; clone size: -; J gene: TRBJ2-1; D gene: TRBD2; CDR3 DNA: TGTGCCAGCAGCACCCCCAGCGGGGTTGCTTATGAGCAGTTCTTC; CDR3 protein: CASSTPSGVAYEQFF
V gene: TRBV10-2; clone size: once; J gene: TRBJ1-2; D gene: -; CDR3 DNA: TGCGCCAGCAGTGAGTACACGAATGGCTACACCTTC; CDR3 protein: CASSEYTNGYTF
V gene: TRBV2; clone size: -; J gene: TRBJ1-4; D gene: TRBD1; CDR3 DNA: TGTGCCAGCAGTGAAGCTGGGCCGGGACAGGGGGCGCTTTCAACTAATGAAAAACTGTTTTTT; CDR3 protein: CASSEAGPGQGALSTNEKLFF
V gene: TRBV10-3; clone size: -; J gene: TRBJ2-1; D gene: TRBD2; CDR3 DNA: TGTGCCATCAGTGATGGCGGGGGGTCCTACAATGAGCAGTTCTTC; CDR3 protein: CAISDGGGSYNEQFF
V gene: TRBV28; clone size: -; J gene: TRBJ2-1; D gene: -; CDR3 DNA: TGTGCCAGCAGTTCTAAGTTGCTAGTACACAATGAGCAGTTCTTC; CDR3 protein: CASSSKLLVHNEQFF
V gene: TRBV24-1; clone size: -; J gene: TRBJ2-1; D gene: TRBD1; CDR3 DNA: TGTGCCACCAGTGACTATGGGACAGGGGGATACAATGAGCAGTTCTTC; CDR3 protein: CATSDYGTGGYNEQFF
V gene: TRBV27; clone size: -; J gene: TRBJ2-7; D gene: -; CDR3 DNA: TGTGCCACCAGGCGCGGGGTCGGCTCCTACGAGCAGTACTTC; CDR3 protein: CATRRGVGSYEQYF
V gene: TRBV15; clone size: -; J gene: TRBJ2-5; D gene: -; CDR3 DNA: TGTGCCACCAGCAGAGCCGTTATGGAGACCCAGTACTTC; CDR3 protein: CATSRAVMETQYF
V gene: TRBV28; clone size: -; J gene: TRBJ2-1; D gene: TRBD2; CDR3 DNA: TGTGCCAGCAGTTCGGCCCTGACTAGCGGGTCGTACAATGAGCAGTTCTTC; CDR3 protein: CASSSALTSGSYNEQFF
V gene: TRBV6-1; clone size: -; J gene: TRBJ1-2; D gene: -; CDR3 DNA: TGTGCCAGCAGTGAAGGGGTGGGACAATCGATACTTCATGGCTACACCTTC; CDR3 protein: CASSEGVGQSILHGYTF
V gene: TRBV20-1; clone size: once; J gene: TRBJ2-7; D gene: TRBD2; CDR3 DNA: TGCAGTGCTAGTAAGCCTAGCGGGGGTTCCTACGAGCAGTACTTC; CDR3 protein: CSASKPSGGSYEQYF
V gene: TRBV28; clone size: -; J gene: TRBJ2-1; D gene: -; CDR3 DNA: TGTGCCAGCAGTTCACGGGTGACAGCGTCCTACAATGAGCAGTTCTTC; CDR3 protein: CASSSRVTASYNEQFF
V gene: TRBV28; clone size: -; J gene: TRBJ2-5; D gene: -; CDR3 DNA: TGTGCCAGCAGTTCAAGGCGGTACCAAGAGACCCAGTACTTC; CDR3 protein: CASSSRRYQETQYF
V gene: TRBV4-1; clone size: -; J gene: TRBJ1-2; D gene: -; CDR3 DNA: TGCGCCAGCAGCCAATACGCGCGGGGTGACTATGGCTACACCTTC; CDR3 protein: CASSQYARGDYGYTF
V gene: TRBV7-2; clone size: -; J gene: TRBJ2-3; D gene: -; CDR3 DNA: TGTGCCAGCAGCTCGAGATCCGGTACAGATACGCAGTATTTT; CDR3 protein: CASSSRSGTDTQYF
V gene: TRBV5-1; clone size: -; J gene: TRBJ1-1; D gene: TRBD1; CDR3 DNA: TGCGCCAGCAGGCCACAGGGGCTCTGGACTGAAGCTTTCTTT; CDR3 protein: CASRPQGLWTEAFF
V gene: TRBV19; clone size: few; J gene: TRBJ2-4; D gene: -; CDR3 DNA: TGTGCCAGTAGTATAAGCTCCGAGAACTTAGCCAAAAACATTCAGTACTTC; CDR3 protein: CASSISSENLAKNIQYF
V gene: TRBV4-1; clone size: -; J gene: TRBJ1-5; D gene: -; CDR3 DNA: TGCGCCAGCAGCCGCGGCAGAAATCAGCCCCAGCATTTT; CDR3 protein: CASSRGRNQPQHF
V gene: TRBV5-1; clone size: -; J gene: TRBJ2-7; D gene: TRBD2; CDR3 DNA: TGCGCCAGCAGCCCCCGCACAGCGGGGTCCTACGAGCAGTACTTC; CDR3 protein: CASSPRTAGSYEQYF
V gene: TRBV18; clone size: once; J gene: TRBJ1-2; D gene: TRBD1; CDR3 DNA: TGTGCCAGCTCACGGGACAGAAAATATGGCTACACCTTC; CDR3 protein: CASSRDRKYGYTF
V gene: TRBV29-1; clone size: -; J gene: TRBJ1-1; D gene: TRBD1; CDR3 DNA: TGCAGCGTGAGACAGGGGGCTAACACTGAAGCTTTCTTT; CDR3 protein: CSVRQGANTEAFF
V gene: TRBV3-1/TRBV3-2; clone size: -; J gene: TRBJ1-2; D gene: TRBD1; CDR3 DNA: TGTGCCAGCAGCCGGGGACAGGGAGTTCGAGGCTACACCTTC; CDR3 protein: CASSRGQGVRGYTF
V gene: TRBV3-1/TRBV3-2; clone size: once; J gene: TRBJ1-5; D gene: TRBD1; CDR3 DNA: TGTGCCAGCAGCCAGGAGACAGGGGGCAATCAGCCCCAGCATTTT; CDR3 protein: CASSQETGGNQPQHF
V gene: TRBV5-1; clone size: -; J gene: TRBJ1-4; D gene: TRBD1; CDR3 DNA: TGCGCCAGCAGCTCCCGGGACAGAGAAAAACTGTTTTTT; CDR3 protein: CASSSRDREKLFF
V gene: TRBV5-1; clone size: -; J gene: TRBJ2-2; D gene: TRBD2; CDR3 DNA: TGCGCCAGCAGCTCTCCAGCGGGAGGTATCACCGGGGAGCTGTTTTTT; CDR3 protein: CASSSPAGGITGELFF
V gene: TRBV28; clone size: -; J gene: TRBJ1-2; D gene: TRBD1; CDR3 DNA: TGTGCCAGCAGGGACGGACAGGGGGACTATGGCTACACCTTC; CDR3 protein: CASRDGQGDYGYTF
V gene: TRBV5-1; clone size: -; J gene: TRBJ2-5; D gene: TRBD2; CDR3 DNA: TGCGCCAGCAGCTTGTTTAGCGGGGGGGAAGAGACCCAGTACTTC; CDR3 protein: CASSLFSGGEETQYF
V gene: TRBV12-3/TRBV12-4; clone size: -; J gene: TRBJ2-1; D gene: -; CDR3 DNA: TGTGCCAGCAGACCTATGGGGGCAAATAAGCAGTTCTTC; CDR3 protein: CASRPMGANKQFF
V gene: TRBV18; clone size: -; J gene: TRBJ2-7; D gene: -; CDR3 DNA: TGTGCCAGCTCACCAACGGGAAGCTCCTACGAGCAGTACTTC; CDR3 protein: CASSPTGSSYEQYF
V gene: TRBV30; clone size: -; J gene: TRBJ1-3; D gene: TRBD1; CDR3 DNA: TGTGCCTGGACCGGACGGGACAGTTTCTCTGGAAACACCATATATTTT; CDR3 protein: CAWTGRDSFSGNTIYF
V gene: TRBV28; clone size: -; J gene: TRBJ1-2; D gene: -; CDR3 DNA: TGTGCCAGCAGTTTCACAGGTTTAGCTAACTATGGCTACACCTTC; CDR3 protein: CASSFTGLANYGYTF
V gene: TRBV6-5; clone size: -; J gene: TRBJ2-2; D gene: -; CDR3 DNA: TGTGCCAGCATCGTCCGGGTCCCCGGGGAGCTGTTTTTT; CDR3 protein: CASIVRVPGELFF
V gene: TRBV6-2/TRBV6-3; clone size: -; J gene: TRBJ2-5; D gene: -; CDR3 DNA: TGTGCCAGCAACCCACAGGGCTCTCGCGCAGAGACCCAGTACTTC; CDR3 protein: CASNPQGSRAETQYF
V gene: TRBV6-5; clone size: -; J gene: TRBJ1-6; D gene: TRBD1; CDR3 DNA: TGTGCCAGCACCGACCGACAGGGTTATAATTCACCCCTCCACTTT; CDR3 protein: CASTDRQGYNSPLHF
V gene: TRBV7-3; clone size: -; J gene: TRBJ2-5; D gene: -; CDR3 DNA: TGTGCCAGCAGCTGGGGGGTAGGAGAGACCCAGTACTTC; CDR3 protein: CASSWGVGETQYF
V gene: TRBV2; clone size: -; J gene: TRBJ1-3; D gene: -; CDR3 DNA: TGTGCCAGCAGTGACCTAACTATGCTCCGATTCCGTCACTCTGGAAACACCATATATTTT; CDR3 protein: CASSDLTMLRFRHSGNTIYF
V gene: TRBV6-5; clone size: -; J gene: TRBJ2-7; D gene: -; CDR3 DNA: TGTGCCAGCAGTTACGGCAGGGTAGGGGAGCAGTACTTC; CDR3 protein: CASSYGRVGEQYF
V gene: TRBV2; clone size: few; J gene: TRBJ1-3; D gene: -; CDR3 DNA: TGTGCCAGCAGTGTCCTGAACACCATATATTTT; CDR3 protein: CASSVLNTIYF